This passage covers 23 T cell receptor beta chains from one sample sequenced in a study of shared clonotypes between healthy human individuals. Here immunoSEQ multiplex PCR was the method, and the copy in TCRdb shows in-frame clones only, minus some. Altogether over 700,000 clones are present, around 77% being singletons, with the ten largest covering over 1.5%. Input material: memory CD4+ T cells sorted from blood. Regarding subset: CD45RA-negative fraction. Every receptor here comes from a woman younger than 45 in good health.

The rearrangement joins TRBV11-2 to TRBJ2-7, with 9 bases fitting TRBD1. Per the germline V gene, CDR1 is SGHAT and CDR2 is FQNNGV. The CDR3 has 15 amino acids. With 3 bases clipped from V and 2 bases from J, the junction kept 5 bases outside the gene matches. The CDR3 sequence is CASSLLDRGPYEQYF. DNA for the CDR3: TGTGCCAGCAGCTTGTTGGACAGGGGCCCCTACGAGCAGTACTTC.

The chain uses TRBV10-1 and TRBJ2-3, with TRBD1 identical over 7 bases. Germline values: CDR1 WNHNN, CDR2 SYGVQD (reference sequence). The CDR3 contains 15 residues. Losses at the gene ends were 7 bases for V and 0 bases for J; bases not matched to a gene: 7. The CDR3 reads CASTRDSRSTDTQYF. CDR3 nucleotide sequence: TGCGCCAGCACCCGGGACAGCCGGAGCACAGATACGCAGTATTTT.

Only one count was recorded for this clone. The chain is built from TRBV29-1 and TRBJ1-2, with D hard to call. V lost 5 bases and J lost 3, with 13 bases in between. Germline-derived CDR1 and CDR2 are SQVTM and ANQGSEA. CDR3 length: 13 residues. The CDR3 DNA reads as TGCAGCGTTTCCCGGGCGGGCGACTATGGCTACACCTTC. It specifies CSVSRAGDYGYTF. The full variable domain, completed using reference TRBV29-1 and TRBJ1-2, is SAVISQKPSRDICQRGTSLTIQCQVDSQVTMMFWYRQQPGQSLTLIATANQGSEATYESGFVIDKFPISRPNLTFSTLTVSNMSPEDSSIYLCSVSRAGDYGYTFGSGTRLTVV.

The CDR3 DNA is TGCGCCAGCAGTGACCCAGGCACAGATACGCAGTATTTT. Protein product: CASSDPGTDTQYF. The chain carries TRBV10-2 and TRBJ2-3; D is uncertain. CDR3 length equals 13 residues. Trimming removed 3 bases at V and 1 base at J, with 5 bases between. From germline, CDR1 is WSHSY and CDR2 SAAADI.

The CDR3 region is CASSGPYGYTF. The CDR3, as DNA: TGCGCCAGTTCGGGACCTTATGGCTACACCTTC. This chain connects TRBV10-2 to TRBJ1-2; a possible D gene is TRBD1 (5 bases). The CDR3 sequence is 11 residues long. CDR1 is WSHSY and CDR2 is SAAADI in the germline V gene. Trimming shortened V by 9 bases and J by 5 bases, and 10 bases separated the two germline ends.

This chain links TRBV5-4 with TRBJ1-2, with TRBD1 matching over 8 bases. J lost 5 bases, V lost 0 bases, and 3 bases had no gene match. The germline V gene has CDR1 SGHNT and CDR2 YYREEE (reference sequence). The CDR3 is made up of 14 amino acids. This CDR3 reads CASSLDQGAYGYTF. Here the CDR3 DNA reads TGTGCCAGCAGCTTGGATCAGGGGGCGTATGGCTACACCTTC.

The V and J genes are TRBV7-9 and TRBJ2-2; 9 nucleotides align to TRBD1. The ends lost 2 bases at V and 6 bases at J; junction bases unmatched: 10. The V gene's germline CDR1 is SEHNR and CDR2 FQNEAQ (reference sequence). This CDR3 spans 17 amino acids. The chain's CDR3 is CASSLFIRQGVAGELFF. The CDR3 coding sequence is TGTGCCAGCAGCTTATTTATTCGACAGGGGGTGGCCGGGGAGCTGTTTTTT.

This chain joins TRBV4-1 and TRBJ2-2, with D perhaps matching TRBD1 or TRBD2 (5 bases each). V was clipped by 4 bases and J by 7 bases, with 25 bases between them. This CDR3 has 18 residues. Per the germline V gene, CDR1 is MGHRA and CDR2 is YSYEKL. The CDR3 DNA reads TGCGCCAGCAGCCGTCGCCCCCGGGACCGAACCTCCCGCGGGGAGCTGTTTTTT. Amino acids: CASSRRPRDRTSRGELFF.

The table lists this clone with a count of one. V is TRBV10-1 and J is TRBJ2-5; 7 bases fit TRBD1. Germline CDR1 reads WNHNN; CDR2 reads SYGVQD (reference sequence). V was pared by 2 bases and J by 4 bases, with 1 base of the junction left unmatched. The CDR3 totals 13 residues. CDR3 DNA: TGCGCCAGCAGTGAGAACAGGGGAGAGACCCAGTACTTC. Translating gives CASSENRGETQYF.

This clone was seen repeatedly, ten times or more. Other DNA sequences within the sample encode an identical CDR3. The genes are TRBV19 and TRBJ2-2, with D hard to call. Germline CDR1 LNHDA, CDR2 SQIVND (reference sequence). The CDR3 totals 14 residues. Trimming left V 0 bases short and J 3 bases short, with 5 bases between. CDR3: CASSIDGYTGELFF. In DNA form, the CDR3 reads TGTGCCAGTAGTATAGATGGCTACACCGGGGAGCTGTTTTTT.

This clone was counted a single time. The V gene is TRBV15, the J gene TRBJ2-1; 9 bases agree with TRBD2. Germline trimming cut 1 base from V and 9 bases from J; bases unmatched to any gene: 7. This CDR3 region has 15 residues. Germline V gene sequence: CDR1 LNHNV, CDR2 YYDKDF (reference sequence). The CDR3 protein is CATSRGPSGIGEQFF. The CDR3 DNA sequence: TGTGCCACCAGCAGAGGTCCTAGCGGGATCGGTGAGCAGTTCTTC.

The chain is built from TRBV30 and TRBJ1-1; possibly TRBD1 for D (5 bases). V lost 6 bases and J 2 bases, leaving 19 bases between the germline ends. CDR3 length equals 15 residues. CDR1 is GTSNPN and CDR2 is SVGIG in the germline V gene (reference sequence). For the CDR3, the DNA is TGTGCCTGTTACCCACGGCTCAGGGTCAACACTGAAGCTTTCTTT. Its protein is CACYPRLRVNTEAFF. The variable domain in full, with the rest retrieved from reference TRBV30 and TRBJ1-1, is SQTIHQWPATLVQPVGSPLSLECTVEGTSNPNLYWYRQAAGRGLQLLFYSVGIGQISSEVPQNLSASRPQDRQFILSSKKLLLSDSGFYLCACYPRLRVNTEAFFGQGTRLTVV.

The chain recombines TRBV27 with TRBJ1-2, with 11 bases fitting TRBD1. V was pared by 0 bases and J by 4 bases, with 10 bases of the junction left unmatched. This CDR3 region has 18 residues. The germline gives CDR1 MNHEY, CDR2 SMNVEV (reference sequence). CDR3 in DNA: TGTGCCAGCAGTTTATCGGGGACAGGGGGGCACAGGAGCTATGGCTACACCTTC. This encodes CASSLSGTGGHRSYGYTF.

V is TRBV11-2 and J is TRBJ2-5; tentative D call: TRBD2 (6 bases). Trimming cost V 1 base and J 13 bases, with 10 bases left between them. CDR1 is SGHAT, CDR2 FQNNGV, per germline. This CDR3 is 11 amino acids long. CDR3 region: CASSLGGLLYF. CDR3 DNA: TGTGCCAGCAGCTTAGGGGGACTGCTGTACTTC.

The chain is built from TRBV30 and TRBJ2-3; TRBD2 aligns across 8 bases. V gave up 4 bases and J gave up 5 bases; unmatched junction bases: 8. This CDR3 has 14 amino acids. Germline V lookup: CDR1 GTSNPN, CDR2 SVGIG (reference sequence). CDR3: CAWISGGPQDTQYF. The CDR3 nucleotides are TGTGCCTGGATTTCGGGAGGGCCGCAAGATACGCAGTATTTT.

V usage is TRBV27 and J usage is TRBJ2-3; D perhaps matches TRBD1 (6 bases). Trimming removed 7 bases from V and 2 bases from J, with 13 bases in between. The CDR3 contains 14 residues. CDR1 is MNHEY, CDR2 SMNVEV, per germline (reference sequence). CDR3 sequence (DNA): TGTGCCAGCACGAACAGGGCCTTCACAGATACGCAGTATTTT. Encoded protein: CASTNRAFTDTQYF.

This clone was seen many times. The CDR3 loop is CASSLIAGISSNEQFF. The CDR3 DNA follows: TGTGCCAGCAGCCTCATAGCGGGAATATCTAGCAATGAGCAGTTCTTC. The rearrangement uses TRBV11-3 and TRBJ2-1, with TRBD2 matching 8 bases. The ends lost 5 bases at V and 6 bases at J; junction bases unmatched: 12. CDR3 length: 16 amino acids. The germline gives CDR1 SGHNT, CDR2 YENEEA.

J is TRBJ1-5 and V is TRBV5-4; D is possibly TRBD1 (6 bases). The CDR3 sequence is 16 residues long. The germline V gene has CDR1 SGHNT and CDR2 YYREEE (reference sequence). Trimming pared 4 bases from V and 0 bases from J, leaving 14 bases between. The CDR3 sequence is CASSLRQDYSNQPQHF. The CDR3 coding sequence is TGTGCCAGCAGCCTACGACAGGATTATAGCAATCAGCCCCAGCATTTT.

The rearrangement joins TRBV15 to TRBJ2-2, with TRBD2 identical over 13 bases. V gave up 1 base and J gave up 5 bases; unmatched junction bases: 4. The CDR3 is 17 amino acids. Germline assignment: CDR1 LNHNV and CDR2 YYDKDF (reference sequence). The CDR3 DNA follows: TGTGCCACCAGCAGAGGGTCGGGACTAGCGGGAACCGGGGAGCTGTTTTTT. It is translated as CATSRGSGLAGTGELFF.

The V and J genes are TRBV5-1 and TRBJ2-7, with 8 bases fitting TRBD2. The germline V gene has CDR1 SGHRS and CDR2 YFSETQ. This CDR3 spans 14 amino acids. V was clipped by 3 bases and J by 2 bases; unmatched bases: 4. The CDR3 sequence: CASSSGGVPYEQYF. DNA for the CDR3: TGCGCCAGCAGCTCGGGGGGGGTCCCCTACGAGCAGTACTTC.

This sequence joins TRBV19 and TRBJ2-1; no reliable D call. Trimming removed 3 bases at V and 4 bases at J, with 19 bases between. CDR3 length: 17 amino acids. Germline values: CDR1 LNHDA, CDR2 SQIVND (reference sequence). The CDR3 coding sequence is TGTGCCAGTAGTATCCCCTCCGGCTACCCCCCTTACAATGAGCAGTTCTTC. It is translated as CASSIPSGYPPYNEQFF. Using reference TRBV19 and TRBJ2-1 for the parts outside the CDR3, the full variable domain is DGGITQSPKYLFRKEGQNVTLSCEQNLNHDAMYWYRQDPGQGLRLIYYSQIVNDFQKGDIAEGYSVSREKKESFPLTVTSAQKNPTAFYLCASSIPSGYPPYNEQFFGPGTRLTVL.

The chain links TRBV28 to TRBJ1-4; a weak D match, TRBD1 (5 bases). The CDR3 has 16 amino acids. The V end was cut by 6 bases, the J end by 8 bases, with 22 bases between. The germline CDR1 and CDR2 sequences are MDHEN and SYDVKM. In nucleotides, the CDR3 is TGTGCCAGCAGCTTTATACCGGGGGGGGTTCGAGAAAAACTGTTTTTT. Protein: CASSFIPGGVREKLFF.

The rearrangement links TRBV5-1 to TRBJ2-5, with D maybe TRBD2 (6 bases). Trimming stripped 6 bases from V and 4 bases from J, with 13 bases between. Per the germline V gene, CDR1 is SGHRS and CDR2 is YFSETQ. The CDR3 is 13 residues long. CDR3: CASKLMGGETQYF. CDR3 coding DNA: TGCGCCAGCAAGTTGATGGGGGGAGAGACCCAGTACTTC.